Shown below are 12 T cell receptor beta chains from a single sample sequenced in a study of T cell clonotyping in hematopoietic cell transplantation. The repertoire was sequenced with immunoSEQ multiplex PCR; TCRdb's copy has only in-frame clones and lacks some. This repertoire shows some 16,000 clones, about 61% found once; its top ten account for over 9.5%. Sequences were derived from PBMCs, sampled 30 days after allogeneic stem cell transplant. All receptors come from a male patient between 45 and 59 years old who had an allogeneic stem cell transplant from an unrelated donor, so T cells may come from the graft donor. Some clones in this sample may be carry-over from other donors' samples.

Points on this clone: Relative to the germline gene, one junction end is altered; a read error may explain this. V is TRBV6-6 and J is TRBJ2-7; the D gene could be TRBD1 or TRBD2 (5 bases each). Per germline, CDR1 MNHNY and CDR2 SVGAGI (reference sequence). CDR3 length equals 15 residues. The CDR3 loop is CASSYGAGFSYEQHF. The CDR3 DNA reads TGTGCCAGCAGCTACGGGGCGGGCTTCTCCTACGAGCAGCACTTC.

This chain links TRBV28 with TRBJ2-5; D is uncertain. The end of the DNA aligns better with TRBJ2-7, so the J call may be wrong. The CDR3 spans 16 residues. Germline lookup yields CDR1 MDHEN and CDR2 SYDVKM. The CDR3 region is CASSLPRSDLGYEQYF. The CDR3 DNA reads as TGTGCCAGCAGTTTACCCCGGTCCGACCTCGGCTACGAGCAGTACTTC.

The table lists this clone with a count of one. This chain joins TRBV30 and TRBJ2-3, with 7 nucleotides matching TRBD2. Trimming removed 2 bases from V and 2 bases from J; junction bases left unmatched: 7. Germline V gives CDR1 GTSNPN, CDR2 SVGIG (reference sequence). The CDR3 is 15 residues long. The CDR3 region is CAWSMDREATDTQYF. The CDR3 DNA is TGTGCCTGGAGTATGGACCGGGAGGCCACAGATACGCAGTATTTT.

The chain is built from TRBV30 and TRBJ2-3; 7 bases map to TRBD1. The CDR3 contains 14 residues. V lost 4 bases to trimming and J lost 1 base; unmatched junction nucleotides: 5. Germline values: CDR1 GTSNPN, CDR2 SVGIG (reference sequence). The CDR3 DNA is TGTGCCTGGATAGGTACAGGGGGCACAGATACGCAGTATTTT. Translating it yields CAWIGTGGTDTQYF.

About this clone: A read error may produce the germline difference seen at one junction end. V usage is TRBV10-2 and J usage is TRBJ1-6, with 7 bases identical to TRBD1. Germline CDR1 is WSHSY and CDR2 is SAAADI. The CDR3 loop spans 11 amino acids. The CDR3 nucleotides read TGCGCCAGCAGTGAGTCGGGACAGTTCTACTTT. This codes for CASSESGQFYF.

This clone was recorded a few times. This chain links TRBV25-1 with TRBJ1-2, with D perhaps matching TRBD1 (5 bases). V dropped 2 bases and J dropped 10 bases, with 14 bases sitting between them. The germline V gene encodes CDR1 MGHDK and CDR2 SYGVNS. This CDR3 is built from 13 residues. The CDR3 DNA reads as TGTGCCAGCAGTGAAGCCGGGACTCTTGACTACACCTTC. It yields the protein CASSEAGTLDYTF.

This rearrangement joins TRBV15 to TRBJ2-1; no firm D call. This CDR3 comprises 14 residues. Per germline, CDR1 LNHNV and CDR2 YYDKDF (reference sequence). Trimming pared 0 bases from V and 7 bases from J, leaving 10 bases between. CDR3 in amino acids: CATSRENTRNEQFF. The CDR3 DNA follows: TGTGCCACCAGCAGAGAGAATACGAGGAATGAGCAGTTCTTC.

This clone was recorded once. The chain combines TRBV4-2 with TRBJ2-5, with 10 bases aligning to TRBD2. The J segment lost 5 bases and the V segment lost 1 base, leaving 10 bases of the junction unmatched. The germline CDR1 and CDR2 sequences are LGHNA and YNFKEQ. The CDR3 contains 17 residues. In DNA, the CDR3 is TGTGCCAGCAGCCAAGCGGCGGCTAGCGGGAGCAGGGAGACCCAGTACTTC. Its translation: CASSQAAASGSRETQYF.

The genes are TRBV5-1 and TRBJ1-1, with 7 bases fitting TRBD1. V was clipped by 3 bases and J by 1 base; unmatched bases: 9. The CDR3 length is 16 residues. Germline loops: CDR1 SGHRS, CDR2 YFSETQ. CDR3 in amino acids: CASSSRDSPRNTEAFF. Written as DNA, the CDR3 is TGCGCCAGCAGCTCCCGGGACAGTCCCAGGAACACTGAAGCTTTCTTT.

This rearrangement joins TRBV5-6 to TRBJ1-4, with D possibly being TRBD1 (5 bases). V was shortened by 0 bases and J by 3 bases, with 12 bases between the two germline ends. Germline CDR1 SGHDT, CDR2 YYEEEE. The CDR3 has 16 amino acids. CDR3 bases: TGTGCCAGCAGCTTGGAGTGGGGCGCACCTAATGAAAAACTGTTTTTT. It encodes CASSLEWGAPNEKLFF.

This sequence joins TRBV7-9 and TRBJ2-7, with D maybe TRBD1 (6 bases). The CDR3 covers 14 residues. V lost 2 bases and J lost 4, with 12 bases in between. The germline V gene encodes CDR1 SEHNR and CDR2 FQNEAQ (reference sequence). Here the CDR3 reads CASSLSGASYEQYF. The CDR3 DNA reads TGTGCCAGCAGCTTATCAGGGGCAAGTTACGAGCAGTACTTC. Based on the CDR3 plus reference TRBV7-9 and TRBJ2-7, the full variable domain is DTGVSQNPRHKITKRGQNVTFRCDPISEHNRLYWYRQTLGQGPEFLTYFQNEAQLEKSRLLSDRFSAERPKGSFSTLEIQRTEQGDSAMYLCASSLSGASYEQYFGPGTRLTVT.

The rearrangement uses TRBV7-8 and TRBJ2-7; possible D gene TRBD1, 5 bases. Trimming took 3 bases from V and 6 from J, leaving 9 bases between them. This CDR3 region has 12 residues. Per the germline V gene, CDR1 is SGHVS and CDR2 is FQNEAQ. CDR3 region: CASSFRQREQYF. The CDR3 bases are TGTGCCAGCAGCTTCCGACAGCGCGAGCAGTACTTC. Together with reference TRBV7-8 and TRBJ2-7, the CDR3 gives the full variable domain: GAGVSQSPRYKVAKRGQDVALRCDPISGHVSLFWYQQALGQGPEFLTYFQNEAQLDKSGLPSDRFFAERPEGSVSTLKIQRTQQEDSAVYLCASSFRQREQYFGPGTRLTVT.